The rows below give T cell receptor beta chains drawn from one sample of a study of shared clonotypes between healthy human individuals. Sequenced by immunoSEQ multiplex PCR; TCRdb stores in-frame clones only, minus some. The sample records roughly 2.1 million clones, just over 90% being singletons. Sequencing was performed on naive CD8+ T cells from PBMCs. Every receptor here comes from a man in his late teens or twenties in good health. Some clones in this sample may be carry-over from other donors' samples. Both conserved end residues are part of each CDR3. A D gene is named only where the DNA matches it firmly. Only some rows state a clone size, as once, few, many or a class for expanded clones.

J gene: TRBJ1-5; D gene: NA; clone size: once; V gene: TRBV6-1; CDR3 DNA: TGTGCCAGCACTCCCCGGCGGGGGGAGCCCCAGCATTTT; CDR3 protein: CASTPRRGEPQHF
J gene: TRBJ2-7; D gene: TRBD1; clone size: NA; V gene: TRBV7-9; CDR3 DNA: TGTGCCAGCAGCCCCGGGACAGGGGGCCTGGGTAGTCGCCACGAGCAGTACTTC; CDR3 protein: CASSPGTGGLGSRHEQYF
J gene: TRBJ1-2; D gene: TRBD1; clone size: NA; V gene: TRBV10-3; CDR3 DNA: TGTGCCTCCAGGGGTGAGACAGGGACTAACTATGGCTACACCTTC; CDR3 protein: CASRGETGTNYGYTF
J gene: TRBJ2-3; D gene: NA; clone size: NA; V gene: TRBV9; CDR3 DNA: TGTGCCAGCAGCGTGGCAGATACGCAGTATTTT; CDR3 protein: CASSVADTQYF
J gene: TRBJ2-7; D gene: TRBD1; clone size: NA; V gene: TRBV4-3; CDR3 DNA: TGCGCCAGCAGCCAAGATCGGGGGACAGGAACCTACGAGCAGTACTTC; CDR3 protein: CASSQDRGTGTYEQYF
J gene: TRBJ2-7; D gene: NA; clone size: NA; V gene: TRBV7-8; CDR3 DNA: TGTGCCAGCAGCTTAGCGGGACCGATTCCATACGAGCAGTACTTC; CDR3 protein: CASSLAGPIPYEQYF
J gene: TRBJ1-1; D gene: NA; clone size: NA; V gene: TRBV7-8; CDR3 DNA: TGTGCCAGCAGCTTAGCACCACTAGAAGCTTTCTTT; CDR3 protein: CASSLAPLEAFF
J gene: TRBJ2-5; D gene: NA; clone size: NA; V gene: TRBV4-1; CDR3 DNA: TGCGCCAGCAGCCCCCGACAGGCACAAGAGACCCAGTACTTC; CDR3 protein: CASSPRQAQETQYF
J gene: TRBJ2-7; D gene: NA; clone size: NA; V gene: TRBV6-1; CDR3 DNA: TGTGCCAGCAGTGAATGGACCCGGGGCCCTCACGAGCAGTACTTC; CDR3 protein: CASSEWTRGPHEQYF
J gene: TRBJ2-1; D gene: NA; clone size: NA; V gene: TRBV27; CDR3 DNA: TGTGCCAGCAGTTTCTTAGGGGGAAAAGAGTTCGATGAGCAGTTCTTC; CDR3 protein: CASSFLGGKEFDEQFF
J gene: TRBJ2-3; D gene: NA; clone size: NA; V gene: TRBV4-2; CDR3 DNA: TGTGCCAGCAGCCAAGTCGGATACGAGGACCTCACAGATACGCAGTATTTT; CDR3 protein: CASSQVGYEDLTDTQYF
J gene: TRBJ2-1; D gene: TRBD2; clone size: NA; V gene: TRBV7-6; CDR3 DNA: TGTGCCAGCAGCGCCCCCGGGACTAGCGGGAGAGAGCAGTTCTTC; CDR3 protein: CASSAPGTSGREQFF
J gene: TRBJ2-2; D gene: TRBD2; clone size: NA; V gene: TRBV13; CDR3 DNA: TGTGCCAGCAGCCACGACCGGGCGGGAGCGTTCACCGGGGAGCTGTTTTTT; CDR3 protein: CASSHDRAGAFTGELFF
J gene: TRBJ2-1; D gene: TRBD2; clone size: NA; V gene: TRBV5-1; CDR3 DNA: TGCGCCAGCAGCCCACGACTAGCGGGAGGTAGGAATGAGCAGTTCTTC; CDR3 protein: CASSPRLAGGRNEQFF
J gene: TRBJ2-5; D gene: NA; clone size: NA; V gene: TRBV5-1; CDR3 DNA: TGCGCCAGCAGCTTGTACGGCAGTCGTTCTGAGACCCAGTACTTC; CDR3 protein: CASSLYGSRSETQYF
J gene: TRBJ2-7; D gene: TRBD2; clone size: NA; V gene: TRBV9; CDR3 DNA: TGTGCCAGCAGCCATCCCGAAGGCAGCTCTAGCGGGAGGAGCTACGAGCAGTACTTC; CDR3 protein: CASSHPEGSSSGRSYEQYF
J gene: TRBJ2-1; D gene: TRBD1; clone size: NA; V gene: TRBV7-3; CDR3 DNA: TGTGCCAGCAGCTTAGGGTCTTTCAGGACAGGGAGGTACAATGAGCAGTTCTTC; CDR3 protein: CASSLGSFRTGRYNEQFF
J gene: TRBJ1-5; D gene: TRBD1; clone size: NA; V gene: TRBV19; CDR3 DNA: TGTGCCAGTAGGGGGACAGACGCCAATCAGCCCCAGCATTTT; CDR3 protein: CASRGTDANQPQHF
J gene: TRBJ2-3; D gene: TRBD2; clone size: NA; V gene: TRBV5-1; CDR3 DNA: TGCGCCAGCAGCTCTGGACTAGCCGCAGATACGCAGTATTTT; CDR3 protein: CASSSGLAADTQYF
J gene: TRBJ1-2; D gene: TRBD1; clone size: once; V gene: TRBV15; CDR3 DNA: TGTGCCACCAGCATCCCCGGGACAGATATCTTTGGCTACACCTTC; CDR3 protein: CATSIPGTDIFGYTF
J gene: TRBJ2-7; D gene: NA; clone size: NA; V gene: TRBV28; CDR3 DNA: TGTGCCAGCAGTGCACAGGGCCTGACTCGGGGGGTCCCCTACGAGCAGTACTTC; CDR3 protein: CASSAQGLTRGVPYEQYF
J gene: TRBJ2-7; D gene: TRBD2; clone size: NA; V gene: TRBV7-8; CDR3 DNA: TGTGCCAGCAGCTTCTCGACTAGCGGGAGTAACGAGCAGTACTTC; CDR3 protein: CASSFSTSGSNEQYF
J gene: TRBJ2-7; D gene: NA; clone size: NA; V gene: TRBV19; CDR3 DNA: TGTGCCAGTAGTCCAGGGCTAGCGAACAACTCCTACGAGCAGTACTTC; CDR3 protein: CASSPGLANNSYEQYF
J gene: TRBJ1-4; D gene: TRBD1; clone size: NA; V gene: TRBV11-2; CDR3 DNA: TGTGCCAGCAGCTCGGGACAGGGGGCCTACAATGAAAAACTGTTTTTT; CDR3 protein: CASSSGQGAYNEKLFF
J gene: TRBJ2-1; D gene: TRBD2; clone size: NA; V gene: TRBV9; CDR3 DNA: TGTGCCAGCAGCGTAGTAGCGGGAGGGCACTATGAGCAGTTCTTC; CDR3 protein: CASSVVAGGHYEQFF
J gene: TRBJ2-1; D gene: NA; clone size: NA; V gene: TRBV5-6; CDR3 DNA: TGTGCCAGCAGCTTAGGCGGGGTCAATGAGCAGTTCTTC; CDR3 protein: CASSLGGVNEQFF
J gene: TRBJ2-5; D gene: TRBD1; clone size: NA; V gene: TRBV9; CDR3 DNA: TGTGCCAGCAGCGGGACAGGGAAAGAGACCCAGTACTTC; CDR3 protein: CASSGTGKETQYF
J gene: TRBJ1-2; D gene: TRBD1; clone size: NA; V gene: TRBV11-2; CDR3 DNA: TGTGCCAGCACCGGGACAGGGTTCAGTTATGGCTACACCTTC; CDR3 protein: CASTGTGFSYGYTF
J gene: TRBJ2-5; D gene: TRBD2; clone size: NA; V gene: TRBV25-1; CDR3 DNA: TGTGCCAGCAGTGAATGGCGGGGAGGGCAAGAGACCCAGTACTTC; CDR3 protein: CASSEWRGGQETQYF
J gene: TRBJ1-3; D gene: NA; clone size: NA; V gene: TRBV9; CDR3 DNA: TGTGCCAGCAGCGTAGCAGGCTTCTCTGGAAACACCATATATTTT; CDR3 protein: CASSVAGFSGNTIYF
J gene: TRBJ2-5; D gene: NA; clone size: NA; V gene: TRBV13; CDR3 DNA: TGTGCCAGCAGAGGGGGAGGATCGGAGACCCAGTACTTC; CDR3 protein: CASRGGGSETQYF
J gene: TRBJ1-1; D gene: NA; clone size: NA; V gene: TRBV6-6; CDR3 DNA: TGTGCCAGCAGTTACTTTCGGCCGCCGGACACTGAAGCTTTCTTT; CDR3 protein: CASSYFRPPDTEAFF
J gene: TRBJ2-7; D gene: TRBD1; clone size: once; V gene: TRBV28; CDR3 DNA: TGTGCCAGCAGTTTAGGACAGGGGGGCTCCTACGAGCAGTACTTC; CDR3 protein: CASSLGQGGSYEQYF
J gene: TRBJ2-2; D gene: TRBD2; clone size: few; V gene: TRBV27; CDR3 DNA: TGTGCCAGCGGGAGGGCCGGGGAGCTGTTTTTT; CDR3 protein: CASGRAGELFF
J gene: TRBJ1-3; D gene: NA; clone size: NA; V gene: TRBV6-5; CDR3 DNA: TGTGCCAGCAGTTACTCACTGAGTAGCTCTGGAAACACCATATATTTT; CDR3 protein: CASSYSLSSSGNTIYF
J gene: TRBJ2-1; D gene: TRBD2; clone size: NA; V gene: TRBV5-4; CDR3 DNA: TGTGCCAGCCTAGCGGGAGGGGGAAATGAGCAGTTCTTC; CDR3 protein: CASLAGGGNEQFF
J gene: TRBJ2-5; D gene: TRBD2; clone size: once; V gene: TRBV19; CDR3 DNA: TGTGCCAGTAGTATAGTGGCTAGCGGGGGCGCGGCCCAGTACTTC; CDR3 protein: CASSIVASGGAAQYF
J gene: TRBJ2-1; D gene: NA; clone size: NA; V gene: TRBV27; CDR3 DNA: TGTGCCAGCAGAGGAACTAGATCCGACAATGAGCAGTTCTTC; CDR3 protein: CASRGTRSDNEQFF
J gene: TRBJ2-1; D gene: TRBD2; clone size: NA; V gene: TRBV7-2; CDR3 DNA: TGTGCCAGCAGCACACTAGCGGCAGTGGGCATCGATGAGCAGTTCTTC; CDR3 protein: CASSTLAAVGIDEQFF
J gene: TRBJ2-3; D gene: NA; clone size: NA; V gene: TRBV29-1; CDR3 DNA: TGCAGCGTTGCGGGGGGTGGGACAGGAGATACGCAGTATTTT; CDR3 protein: CSVAGGGTGDTQYF
J gene: TRBJ2-7; D gene: TRBD1; clone size: NA; V gene: TRBV9; CDR3 DNA: TGTGCCAGCAGCGTAGACTGGAGACCCTCCGGACAGGGGGCCGACGAGCAGTACTTC; CDR3 protein: CASSVDWRPSGQGADEQYF
J gene: TRBJ2-7; D gene: TRBD2; clone size: NA; V gene: TRBV28; CDR3 DNA: TGTGCCAGCACCCCTAGCGGGAGAACGTACGAGCAGTACTTC; CDR3 protein: CASTPSGRTYEQYF
J gene: TRBJ1-1; D gene: NA; clone size: NA; V gene: TRBV14; CDR3 DNA: TGTGCCAGCAGCCAAGATAAGCGGGCTGAAGCTTTCTTT; CDR3 protein: CASSQDKRAEAFF